This entry is about one TCR beta chain. No antigen is known for it. The data originate from a study of OX40 agonist ivuxolimab in advanced cancers. Study at large: Treatment of patients was with ivuxolimab, an agonistic anti-OX40 (CD134) antibody. Patients receiving dose escalation had hepatocellular carcinoma, melanoma, renal cell or head and neck cancer.

Germline CDR1 KGHSH, CDR2 LQKENI. Trimming cost V 5 bases and J 5 bases, with 9 bases left between them. CDR3 size: 13 residues. Profiled with immunoSEQ multiplex PCR; TCRdb holds only in-frame clones, not every one. The top ten clones hold approximately 20% of a sample with tens of thousands of clones, around nine tenths of them seen once. Study-level points and caveats: Among the least clonally expanded were partial responders at 0.1-3.0 mg/kg.

Autoimmune disease history or systemic immunosuppression was exclusionary. This chain uses TRBV18 with TRBJ1-4, with D unclear. Material: CD4+ or CD8+ T cells sorted from blood, obtained in a trial of the OX40 agonist ivuxolimab. The TCR comes from an adult with an advanced solid tumor such as melanoma, head and neck, liver or kidney cancer. In DNA, the CDR3 is TGTGCCAGCTCAGAGACGGGGAATGAAAAACTGTTTTTT. Protein sequence: CASSETGNEKLFF.